Sequencing of this T cell receptor (beta chain) was carried out in a study of T-cell reconstitution after alpha-beta-depleted transplantation in children. This clonotype appeared a few times. CDR1 SGHRS and CDR2 YFSETQ come from the germline V gene. V lost 0 bases and J 2 bases, leaving 15 bases between the germline ends. There are 16 residues in the CDR3. Unique molecular identifiers were built into the TCRbeta library. Using its own MiXCR run on the PCR reads, TCRdb lists one record per CDR3 protein. The sample consists of about 340,000 distinct CDR3 sequences, approximately 10% of them appearing once.

The source is a human donor who donated a stem cell graft to a child with acute lymphoblastic leukemia. The V gene is TRBV5-1, the J gene TRBJ2-7; maybe TRBD2 (6 bases). Sequenced material: PBMCs from the stem cell graft donor, taken from the stem cell graft. CDR3 region: CASSLGPAGDPYEQYF. Here the CDR3 DNA reads TGCGCCAGCAGCTTGGGACCAGCGGGCGACCCCTACGAGCAGTACTTC. Full variable domain (missing parts from reference TRBV5-1 and TRBJ2-7): KAGVTQTPRYLIKTRGQQVTLSCSPISGHRSVSWYQQTPGQGLQFLFEYFSETQRNKGNFPGRFSGRQFSNSRSEMNVSTLELGDSALYLCASSLGPAGDPYEQYFGPGTRLTVT.